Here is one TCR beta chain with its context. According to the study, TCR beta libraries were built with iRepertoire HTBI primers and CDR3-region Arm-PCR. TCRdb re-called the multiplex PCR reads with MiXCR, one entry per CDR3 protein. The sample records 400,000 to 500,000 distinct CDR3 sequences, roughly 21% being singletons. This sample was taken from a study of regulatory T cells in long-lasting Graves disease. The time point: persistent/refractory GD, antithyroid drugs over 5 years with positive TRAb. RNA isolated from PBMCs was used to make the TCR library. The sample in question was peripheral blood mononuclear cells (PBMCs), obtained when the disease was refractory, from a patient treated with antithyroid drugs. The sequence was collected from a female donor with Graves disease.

This CDR3 is CASSQEPGESSYEQYF. In DNA form, the CDR3 reads TGTGCCAGCAGCCAAGAGCCGGGGGAAAGCTCCTACGAGCAGTACTTC. The V and J genes are TRBV28 and TRBJ2-7, with D maybe TRBD2 (6 bases). CDR3 length equals 16 residues. Between the trimmed V and J ends, which lost 6 bases and 0 bases, there was a span of 18 bases. In germline, CDR1 is MDHEN, CDR2 SYDVKM. The full variable domain, its missing parts supplied by reference TRBV28 and TRBJ2-7, is DVKVTQSSRYLVKRTGEKVFLECVQDMDHENMFWYRQDPGLGLRLIYFSYDVKMKEKGDIPEGYSVSREKKERFSLILESASTNQTSMYLCASSQEPGESSYEQYFGPGTRLTVT.